The T cell receptor (beta chain) described here comes from a study of blood T cells in healthy people across ages. Study-wide findings and caveats: No conclusive comparison of naive versus antigen-experienced cells was possible with unsorted PBMCs. Diversity was higher, and naive CD4+ cells more numerous, in long-lived donors than in aged donors.

On this clonotype itself: Its antigen is currently unknown.

This CDR3 is built from 14 residues. V was cut by 2 bases and J by 1 base, with 8 bases left in between. Germline V lookup: CDR1 MNHEY, CDR2 SVGAGI. A sample-barcoded 5' primer and a J-beta primer mix were used in a second PCR of roughly 6 to 11 cycles. Every molecule of cDNA carried a tag from a template-switch adaptor with 12 random nucleotides. TCRdb reanalysed the 5' RACE reads using MiXCR and keeps one entry per CDR3 protein. The table records about 620,000 distinct CDR3 sequences, approximately 52% of them present only once. The sequenced sample consisted of blood. This clonotype was obtained from a woman older than 75 in good health. The chain has TRBV6-5 and TRBJ2-5, with a tentative D call TRBD1 (6 bases). The CDR3 is CASSYGQSQETQYF. In DNA, the CDR3 is TGTGCCAGCAGTTACGGACAGTCCCAAGAGACCCAGTACTTC.